The 20 T cell receptor beta chains given below trace back to one sample, sequenced in a study of T cell repertoires in cytomegalovirus infection. TCRdb reprocessed the reads via MiXCR and lists one record per CDR3 protein. The profile covers approximately 130,000 distinct CDR3 sequences, with roughly a quarter appearing a single time and 30% to 40% taken by the ten largest. No antigens are known for them. Sequenced sample: PBMCs, sequenced either directly or after in vitro stimulation (not recorded which). The receptors here all came from a human donor in good health (CMV status not recorded). Some clones in this sample may be carry-over from other donors' samples.

This clonotype occurred many times. V and J are TRBV7-2 and TRBJ2-5; D ambiguous. The CDR3 is made up of 12 amino acids. The V end lost 3 bases, the J end lost 5 bases, and 7 bases lay between the germline ends. The germline CDR1 and CDR2 sequences are SGHTA and FQGNSA. CDR3 amino acids: CASSFNGETQYF. In DNA form, the CDR3 reads TGTGCCAGCAGCTTTAATGGGGAGACCCAGTACTTC. Variable domain in full (rest from reference TRBV7-2 and TRBJ2-5): GAGVSQSPSNKVTEKGKDVELRCDPISGHTALYWYRQSLGQGLEFLIYFQGNSAPDKSGLPSDRFSAERTGGSVSTLTIQRTQQEDSAVYLCASSFNGETQYFGPGTRLLVL.

The chain carries TRBV7-9 and TRBJ2-2; D gene unclear. The V and J ends lost 3 bases and 3 bases respectively, with 14 bases between them. The CDR3 sequence is 16 residues long. Germline CDR1 and CDR2: SEHNR and FQNEAQ (reference sequence). This CDR3 is CASSFAISLDTGELFF. CDR3 nucleotides: TGTGCCAGCAGCTTTGCGATAAGCTTGGACACCGGGGAGCTGTTTTTT.

The CDR3 DNA reads as TGTGCCAGTGTCGAGAGCGGGAGGCCCTACGAGCAGTACTTC. It specifies CASVESGRPYEQYF. The chain couples TRBV6-1 to TRBJ2-7; TRBD2 agrees at 9 bases. V was pared by 9 bases and J by 2 bases, with 8 bases of the junction left unmatched. This CDR3 spans 14 amino acids. Looked up from germline, CDR1 is MNHNS and CDR2 is SASEGT.

This clonotype came up many times. V gene TRBV28 combines with J gene TRBJ1-1, with D tentatively TRBD1 (5 bases). This CDR3 is built from 15 residues. Trimming stripped 2 bases from V and 0 bases from J, with 10 bases between. Germline-derived CDR1 and CDR2 are MDHEN and SYDVKM. The CDR3 nucleotides are TGTGCCAGCAGTTTAATGGCACAGGTGAACACTGAAGCTTTCTTT. Residues: CASSLMAQVNTEAFF.

This clonotype was detected ten times or more. V usage is TRBV6-2 or TRBV6-3 and J usage is TRBJ2-1, with 13 bases identical to TRBD2. The CDR3 covers 16 residues. V trimming: 6 bases; J trimming: 2 bases; junction bases outside the gene matches: 4. Looked up from germline, CDR1 is MNHEY and CDR2 is SVGEGT. This CDR3 is CASSKLAGGTYNEQFF. CDR3 nucleotide sequence: TGTGCCAGCAGCAAACTAGCGGGAGGGACCTACAATGAGCAGTTCTTC.

This clonotype was detected a few times. The V and J genes are TRBV7-8 and TRBJ2-7; D gene ambiguous. V was shortened by 8 bases and J by 0 bases, with 11 bases between the two germline ends. The CDR3 runs to 13 residues. CDR1 SGHVS and CDR2 FQNEAQ come from the germline V gene. The CDR3 region is CASSLVDSYEQYF. As DNA, the CDR3 is TGTGCCAGCTCCCTGGTAGACTCCTACGAGCAGTACTTC. The variable domain in full, completed from reference TRBV7-8 and TRBJ2-7, reads GAGVSQSPRYKVAKRGQDVALRCDPISGHVSLFWYQQALGQGPEFLTYFQNEAQLDKSGLPSDRFFAERPEGSVSTLKIQRTQQEDSAVYLCASSLVDSYEQYFGPGTRLTVT.

This clonotype came up a few times. The chain combines TRBV5-4 with TRBJ2-1; no clear D. The CDR3 is 11 amino acids. The ends were cut back, 3 bases at V and 6 bases at J, with 4 bases in the middle. The germline V gene encodes CDR1 SGHNT and CDR2 YYREEE (reference sequence). CDR3 loop: CASSWLNEQFF. The DNA for the CDR3 is TGTGCCAGCAGCTGGCTCAATGAGCAGTTCTTC.

This clonotype was counted a few times. The chain links TRBV10-3 to TRBJ2-5, with 7 nucleotides matching TRBD1. V was clipped by 5 bases and J by 2 bases; unmatched bases: 2. The germline V gene has CDR1 ENHRY and CDR2 SYGVKD. The CDR3 length is 13 residues. CDR3 protein: CAISNRGQETQYF. The CDR3 DNA follows: TGTGCCATCAGTAACAGGGGTCAAGAGACCCAGTACTTC.

This chain connects TRBV10-3 to TRBJ2-7, with D unclear. The CDR3 contains 14 residues. The germline V and J ends were trimmed by 0 bases and 2 bases, with 8 bases remaining between them. Germline V CDR1 and CDR2: ENHRY, SYGVKD. CDR3 sequence: CAISESSGTYEQYF. CDR3 nucleotides: TGTGCCATCAGTGAGTCATCCGGAACCTACGAGCAGTACTTC.

The chain recombines TRBV4-3 with TRBJ1-1, with D unresolved. Germline CDR1 is LGHNA and CDR2 is YSLEER. V was pared by 2 bases and J by 4 bases, with 14 bases between. The CDR3 covers 15 residues. CDR3 sequence reads: CASSQRHPGSTEAFF. The CDR3 DNA reads as TGCGCCAGCAGCCAACGCCACCCGGGCTCCACTGAAGCTTTCTTT.

The chain couples TRBV27 to TRBJ2-2, with D unclear. Trimming removed 5 bases at V and 6 bases at J, with 10 bases between. The CDR3 extends over 13 amino acids. CDR1 is MNHEY, CDR2 SMNVEV, per germline (reference sequence). CDR3 nucleotide sequence: TGTGCCAGCAGTCCCTGGATTGCCGGGGAGCTGTTTTTT. Translation: CASSPWIAGELFF.

This rearrangement joins TRBV12-3 or TRBV12-4 to TRBJ1-2, with D hard to call. CDR3 size: 12 residues. The ends were cut back, 6 bases at V and 10 bases at J, with 15 bases in the middle. The CDR3 nucleotides read TGTGCCAGCAGAAGCGACCGTCTAGACTACACCTTC. This gives the protein CASRSDRLDYTF.

This clonotype has only a few counts. The chain combines TRBV12-3 or TRBV12-4 with TRBJ1-1; 8 bases agree with TRBD1. Germline trimming cut 4 bases from V and 2 bases from J; bases unmatched to any gene: 15. This CDR3 has 18 amino acids. CDR3 sequence reads: CASSSYRGTGAINTEAFF. The CDR3 nucleotides are TGTGCCAGCAGTTCCTACCGAGGGACAGGAGCTATAAACACTGAAGCTTTCTTT.

The chain employs TRBV15 and TRBJ2-1; 10 bases are a match to TRBD1. Germline values: CDR1 LNHNV, CDR2 YYDKDF (reference sequence). The CDR3 length is 13 residues. Trimming removed 5 bases from V and 7 bases from J; junction bases left unmatched: 2. The CDR3 DNA follows: TGTGCCACCAGCCCGGGACAGGGGAATGAGCAGTTCTTC. It codes for CATSPGQGNEQFF.

This clonotype has just a few counts. Sequence at one end of the junction differs from germline and may be a read error. The chain combines TRBV12-3 or TRBV12-4 with TRBJ1-3; no definite D call. This CDR3 is built from 14 residues. The CDR3 is CASCFRRAGNTIYF. The CDR3 nucleotides read TGTGCCAGCTGTTTTAGAAGGGCTGGAAACACCATATATTTT.

Worth noting for this clonotype: One end of the junction varies from germline; a read error may be responsible. The chain links TRBV7-9 to TRBJ2-1; 12 nucleotides line up with TRBD2. This CDR3 contains 13 residues. The germline V gene has CDR1 SEHNR and CDR2 FQNEAQ (reference sequence). The CDR3 DNA sequence: TGTGCCAGCAGCTCCTCCGGGACTAGCGGGTCGTACTTC. Protein: CASSSSGTSGSYF. The full variable domain, rest sourced from reference TRBV7-9 and TRBJ2-1, is DTGVSQNPRHKITKRGQNVTFRCDPISEHNRLYWYRQTLGQGPEFLTYFQNEAQLEKSRLLSDRFSAERPKGSFSTLEIQRTEQGDSAMYLCASSSSGTSGSYFGPGTRLTVL.

This clonotype was picked up many times. The V and J genes are TRBV20-1 and TRBJ1-2; D unclear. Trimming took off 3 bases at V and 4 bases at J, with 9 bases between the two ends. The CDR3 has 12 amino acids. From germline, CDR1 is DFQATT and CDR2 SNEGSKA (reference sequence). The CDR3 reads CSARVRTYGYTF. CDR3 DNA sequence: TGCAGTGCTAGGGTGAGAACCTATGGCTACACCTTC.

This clonotype was observed a few times. The J gene is TRBJ2-7, the V gene TRBV27; 9 bases align to TRBD2. There are 15 residues in the CDR3. Trimming took 5 bases from V and 0 from J; bases not matched to a gene: 5. Germline values: CDR1 MNHEY, CDR2 SMNVEV (reference sequence). DNA of the CDR3: TGTGCCAGCAGTATAGATAGCGGGAGCTCCTACGAGCAGTACTTC. This gives the protein CASSIDSGSSYEQYF.

This clonotype turned up a few times. The chain uses TRBV7-2 and TRBJ2-7; D may match TRBD1 or TRBD2 (7 bases each). Trimming stripped 5 bases from V and 7 bases from J, with 18 bases between. CDR3 length equals 14 residues. Germline CDR1 and CDR2: SGHTA and FQGNSA. CDR3 coding DNA: TGTGCCAGCAGCCCAGGGGGAGGGCCGCGAGAGCAGTACTTC. This codes for CASSPGGGPREQYF.

This clonotype was counted ten times or more. J is TRBJ2-5 and V is TRBV7-2; weak D call: TRBD2 (5 bases). V was shortened by 1 base and J by 4 bases, with 16 bases between the two germline ends. This CDR3 spans 16 amino acids. CDR1 and CDR2 (germline): SGHTA, FQGNSA. The CDR3 reads CASSLGRLRVGETQYF. Written as DNA, the CDR3 is TGTGCCAGCAGCTTAGGACGGTTGAGGGTTGGAGAGACCCAGTACTTC.